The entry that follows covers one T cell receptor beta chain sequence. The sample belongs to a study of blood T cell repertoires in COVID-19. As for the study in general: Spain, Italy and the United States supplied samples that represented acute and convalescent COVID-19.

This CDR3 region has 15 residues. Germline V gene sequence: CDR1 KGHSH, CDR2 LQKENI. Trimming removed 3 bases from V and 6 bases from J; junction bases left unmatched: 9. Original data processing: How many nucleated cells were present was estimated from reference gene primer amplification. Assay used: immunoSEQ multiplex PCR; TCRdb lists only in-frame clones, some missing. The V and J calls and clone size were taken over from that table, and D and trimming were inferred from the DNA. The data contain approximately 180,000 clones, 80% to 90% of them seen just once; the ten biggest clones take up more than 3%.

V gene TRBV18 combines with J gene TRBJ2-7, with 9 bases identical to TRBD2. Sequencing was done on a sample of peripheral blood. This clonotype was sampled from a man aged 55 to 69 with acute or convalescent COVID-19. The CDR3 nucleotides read TGTGCCAGCTCACCTCTAGGGACTAGCTTGGCCGAGCAGTACTTC. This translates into CASSPLGTSLAEQYF.